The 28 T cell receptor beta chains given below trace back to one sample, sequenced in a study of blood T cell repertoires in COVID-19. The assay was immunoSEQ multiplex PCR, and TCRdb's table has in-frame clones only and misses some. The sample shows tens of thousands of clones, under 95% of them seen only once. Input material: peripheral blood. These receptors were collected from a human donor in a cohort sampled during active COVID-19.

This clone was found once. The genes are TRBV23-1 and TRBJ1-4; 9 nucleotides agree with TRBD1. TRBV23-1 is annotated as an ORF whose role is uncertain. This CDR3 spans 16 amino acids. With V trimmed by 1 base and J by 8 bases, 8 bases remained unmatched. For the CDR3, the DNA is TGCGCCAGCAGTCAATTGTCCGGGACAGGGAACGAAAAACTGTTTTTT. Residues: CASSQLSGTGNEKLFF.

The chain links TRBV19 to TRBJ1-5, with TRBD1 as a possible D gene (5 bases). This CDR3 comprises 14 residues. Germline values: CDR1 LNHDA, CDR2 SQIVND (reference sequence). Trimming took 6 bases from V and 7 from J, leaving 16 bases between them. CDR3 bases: TGTGCCAGTAGGCGCCTCAATACAGGCCAGCCCCAGCATTTT. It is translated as CASRRLNTGQPQHF. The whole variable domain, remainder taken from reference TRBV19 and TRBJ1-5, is DGGITQSPKYLFRKEGQNVTLSCEQNLNHDAMYWYRQDPGQGLRLIYYSQIVNDFQKGDIAEGYSVSREKKESFPLTVTSAQKNPTAFYLCASRRLNTGQPQHFGDGTRLSIL.

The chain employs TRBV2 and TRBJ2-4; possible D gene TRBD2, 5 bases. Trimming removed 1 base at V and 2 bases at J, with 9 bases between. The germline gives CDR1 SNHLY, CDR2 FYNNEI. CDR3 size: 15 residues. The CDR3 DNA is TGTGCCAGCAGTGAAGGAGGGTTGACCAAAAACATTCAGTACTTC. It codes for CASSEGGLTKNIQYF.

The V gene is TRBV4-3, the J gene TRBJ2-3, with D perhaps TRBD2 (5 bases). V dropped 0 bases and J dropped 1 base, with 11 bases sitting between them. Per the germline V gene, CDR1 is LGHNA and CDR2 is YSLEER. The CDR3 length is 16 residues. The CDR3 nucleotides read TGCGCCAGCAGCCAAGAAGGCGGGTGGCGCACAGATACGCAGTATTTT. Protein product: CASSQEGGWRTDTQYF.

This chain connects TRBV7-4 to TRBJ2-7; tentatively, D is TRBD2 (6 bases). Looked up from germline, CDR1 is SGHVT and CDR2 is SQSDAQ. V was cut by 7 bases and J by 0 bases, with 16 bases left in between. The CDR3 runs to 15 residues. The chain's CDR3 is CASTVWAGSSYEQYF. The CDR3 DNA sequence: TGTGCCAGCACGGTATGGGCGGGAAGCTCCTACGAGCAGTACTTC.

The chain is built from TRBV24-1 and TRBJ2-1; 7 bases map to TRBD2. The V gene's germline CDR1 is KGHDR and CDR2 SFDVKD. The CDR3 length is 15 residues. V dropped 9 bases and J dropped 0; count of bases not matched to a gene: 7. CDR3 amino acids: CATSTLAASYNEQFF. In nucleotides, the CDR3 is TGTGCCACCTCTACTCTAGCGGCCTCCTACAATGAGCAGTTCTTC.

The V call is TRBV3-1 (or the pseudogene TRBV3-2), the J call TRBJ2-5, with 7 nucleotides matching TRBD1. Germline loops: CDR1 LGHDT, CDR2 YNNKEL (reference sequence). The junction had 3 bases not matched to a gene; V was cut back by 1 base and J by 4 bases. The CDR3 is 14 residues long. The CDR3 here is CASSQVDRAETQYF. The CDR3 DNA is TGTGCCAGCAGCCAAGTCGACAGGGCAGAGACCCAGTACTTC.

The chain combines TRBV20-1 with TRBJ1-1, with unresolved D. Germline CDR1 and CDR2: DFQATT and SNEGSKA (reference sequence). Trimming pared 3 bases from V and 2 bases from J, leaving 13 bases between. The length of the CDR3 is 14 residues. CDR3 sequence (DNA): TGCAGTGCTAGTGTTCCCGGTAGCAACACTGAAGCTTTCTTT. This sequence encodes CSASVPGSNTEAFF.

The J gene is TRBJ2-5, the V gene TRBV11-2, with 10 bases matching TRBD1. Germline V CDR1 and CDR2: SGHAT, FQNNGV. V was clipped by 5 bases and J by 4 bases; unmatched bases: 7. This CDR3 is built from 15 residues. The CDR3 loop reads CASSPDRGEGETQYF. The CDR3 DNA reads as TGTGCCAGCAGCCCGGACAGGGGGGAGGGAGAGACCCAGTACTTC.

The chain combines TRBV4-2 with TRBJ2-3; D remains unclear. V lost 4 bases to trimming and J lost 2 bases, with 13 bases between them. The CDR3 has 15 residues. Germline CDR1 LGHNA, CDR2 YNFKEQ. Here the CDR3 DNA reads TGTGCCAGCAGCCGGGCACACCAGAACACAGATACGCAGTATTTT. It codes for CASSRAHQNTDTQYF.

The DNA for the CDR3 is TGTGCCAGCAGCCAAACAGGCGAAAGCACAGATACGCAGTATTTT. This sequence encodes CASSQTGESTDTQYF. This rearrangement joins TRBV3-1 (or the pseudogene TRBV3-2) to TRBJ2-3; maybe TRBD1 (5 bases). V was trimmed by 2 bases and J by 0 bases, leaving 9 bases between them. Germline CDR1 LGHDT, CDR2 YNNKEL (reference sequence). This CDR3 has 15 amino acids.

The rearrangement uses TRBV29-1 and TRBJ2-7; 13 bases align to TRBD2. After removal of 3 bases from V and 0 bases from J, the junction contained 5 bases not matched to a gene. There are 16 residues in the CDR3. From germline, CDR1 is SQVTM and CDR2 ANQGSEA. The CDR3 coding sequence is TGCAGCGTTGAGGGACTAGCGGGACACCCCTCCTACGAGCAGTACTTC. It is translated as CSVEGLAGHPSYEQYF.

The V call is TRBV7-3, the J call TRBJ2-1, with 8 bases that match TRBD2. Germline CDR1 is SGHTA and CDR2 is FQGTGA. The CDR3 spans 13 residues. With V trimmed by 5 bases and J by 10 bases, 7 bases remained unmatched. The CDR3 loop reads CASSPGLAGEQFF. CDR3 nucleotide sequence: TGTGCCAGCAGCCCCGGACTAGCCGGGGAGCAGTTCTTC. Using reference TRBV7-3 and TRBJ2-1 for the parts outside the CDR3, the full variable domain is GAGVSQTPSNKVTEKGKYVELRCDPISGHTALYWYRQSLGQGPEFLIYFQGTGAADDSGLPNDRFFAVRPEGSVSTLKIQRTERGDSAVYLCASSPGLAGEQFFGPGTRLTVL.

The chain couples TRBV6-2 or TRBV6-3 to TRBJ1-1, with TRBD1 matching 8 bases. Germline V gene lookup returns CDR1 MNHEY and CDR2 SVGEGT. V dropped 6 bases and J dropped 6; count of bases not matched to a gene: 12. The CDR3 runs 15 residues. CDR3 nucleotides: TGTGCCAGCAGCCCCCCGGGGGACAGGCCATCTGAAGCTTTCTTT. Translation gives CASSPPGDRPSEAFF.

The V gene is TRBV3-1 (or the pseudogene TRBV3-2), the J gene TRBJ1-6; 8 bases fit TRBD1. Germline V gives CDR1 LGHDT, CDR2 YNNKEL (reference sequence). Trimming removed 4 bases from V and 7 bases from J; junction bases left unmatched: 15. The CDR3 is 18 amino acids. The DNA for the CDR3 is TGTGCCAGCAGCCTTATAACGGGGAGGACAGGGTTAAATTCACCCCTCCACTTT. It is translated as CASSLITGRTGLNSPLHF.

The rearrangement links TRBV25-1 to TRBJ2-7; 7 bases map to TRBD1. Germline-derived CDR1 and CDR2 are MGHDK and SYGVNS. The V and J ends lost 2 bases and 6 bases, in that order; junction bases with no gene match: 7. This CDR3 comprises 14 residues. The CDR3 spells CASSEKGGVFEQYF. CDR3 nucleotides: TGTGCCAGCAGTGAAAAAGGGGGCGTGTTCGAGCAGTACTTC.

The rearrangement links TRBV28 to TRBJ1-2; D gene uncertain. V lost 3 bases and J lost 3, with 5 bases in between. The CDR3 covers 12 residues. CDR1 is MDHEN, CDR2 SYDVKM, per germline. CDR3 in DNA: TGTGCCAGCAGTTTCTTATACTATGGCTACACCTTC. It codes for CASSFLYYGYTF.

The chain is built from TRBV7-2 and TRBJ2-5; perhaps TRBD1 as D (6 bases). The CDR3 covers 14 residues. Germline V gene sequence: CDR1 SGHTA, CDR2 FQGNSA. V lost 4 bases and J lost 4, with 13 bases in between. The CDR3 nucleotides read TGTGCCAGCAGCTACCCCAGGGGTCGAGAGACCCAGTACTTC. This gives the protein CASSYPRGRETQYF.

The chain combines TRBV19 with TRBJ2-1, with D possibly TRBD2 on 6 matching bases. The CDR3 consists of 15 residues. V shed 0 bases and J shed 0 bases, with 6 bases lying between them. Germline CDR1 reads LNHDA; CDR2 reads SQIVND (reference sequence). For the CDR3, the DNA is TGTGCCAGTAGTATAGAGGGGGGCTCCTACAATGAGCAGTTCTTC. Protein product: CASSIEGGSYNEQFF. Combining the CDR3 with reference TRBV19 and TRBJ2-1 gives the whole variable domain DGGITQSPKYLFRKEGQNVTLSCEQNLNHDAMYWYRQDPGQGLRLIYYSQIVNDFQKGDIAEGYSVSREKKESFPLTVTSAQKNPTAFYLCASSIEGGSYNEQFFGPGTRLTVL.

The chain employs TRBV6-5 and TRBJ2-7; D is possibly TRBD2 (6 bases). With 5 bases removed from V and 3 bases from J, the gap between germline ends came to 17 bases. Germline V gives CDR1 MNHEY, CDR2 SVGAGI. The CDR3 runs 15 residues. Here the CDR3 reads CASSRTLRGGYEQYF. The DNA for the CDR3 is TGTGCCAGCAGTAGGACCTTGCGGGGTGGCTACGAGCAGTACTTC.

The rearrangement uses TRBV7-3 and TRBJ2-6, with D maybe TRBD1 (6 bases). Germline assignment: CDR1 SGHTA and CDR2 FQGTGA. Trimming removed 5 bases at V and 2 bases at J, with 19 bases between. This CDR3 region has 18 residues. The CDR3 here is CASSPVGQIKTGANVLTF. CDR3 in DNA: TGTGCCAGCAGCCCCGTCGGACAGATTAAAACTGGGGCCAACGTCCTGACTTTC.

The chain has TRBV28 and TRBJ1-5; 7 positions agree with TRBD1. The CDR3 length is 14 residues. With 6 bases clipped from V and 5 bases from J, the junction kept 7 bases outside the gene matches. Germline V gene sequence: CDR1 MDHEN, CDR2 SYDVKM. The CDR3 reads CASSLSGTDQPQHF. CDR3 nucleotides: TGTGCCAGCAGCCTATCCGGGACAGATCAGCCCCAGCATTTT.

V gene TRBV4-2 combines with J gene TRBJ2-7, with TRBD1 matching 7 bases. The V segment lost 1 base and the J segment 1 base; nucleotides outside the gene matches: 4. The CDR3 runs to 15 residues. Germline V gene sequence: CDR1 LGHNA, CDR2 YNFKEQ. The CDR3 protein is CASSQGDSESYEQYF. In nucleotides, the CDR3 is TGTGCCAGCAGCCAAGGGGACAGCGAATCCTACGAGCAGTACTTC.

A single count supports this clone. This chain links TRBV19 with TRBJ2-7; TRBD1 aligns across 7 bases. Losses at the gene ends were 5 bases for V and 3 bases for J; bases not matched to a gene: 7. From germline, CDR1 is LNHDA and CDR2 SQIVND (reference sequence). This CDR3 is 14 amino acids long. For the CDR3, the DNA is TGTGCCAGTAGTCCCCAGACAGGGAACTACGAGCAGTACTTC. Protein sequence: CASSPQTGNYEQYF.

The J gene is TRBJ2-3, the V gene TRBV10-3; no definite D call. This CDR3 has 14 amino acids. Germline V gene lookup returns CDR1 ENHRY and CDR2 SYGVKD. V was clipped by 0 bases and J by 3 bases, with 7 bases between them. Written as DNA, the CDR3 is TGTGCCATCAGTGAGTCGGTTAGTACAGATACGCAGTATTTT. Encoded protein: CAISESVSTDTQYF.

The CDR3 nucleotides read TGTGCCAGTAGTTTCACGCGGGAAGGTGAGCAGTTCTTC. It codes for CASSFTREGEQFF. This chain joins TRBV19 and TRBJ2-1; perhaps TRBD2 as D (6 bases). This CDR3 has 13 residues. The ends were cut back, 5 bases at V and 9 bases at J, with 14 bases in the middle. Per germline, CDR1 LNHDA and CDR2 SQIVND (reference sequence).

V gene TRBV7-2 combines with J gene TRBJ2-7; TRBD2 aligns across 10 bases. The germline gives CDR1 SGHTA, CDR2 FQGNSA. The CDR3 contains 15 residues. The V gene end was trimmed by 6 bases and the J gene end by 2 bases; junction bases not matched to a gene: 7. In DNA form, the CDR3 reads TGTGCCAGCAGTCAAGCGGGAGGGGGCGCCTACGAGCAGTACTTC. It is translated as CASSQAGGGAYEQYF. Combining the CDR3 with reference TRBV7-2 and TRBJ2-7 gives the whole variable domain GAGVSQSPSNKVTEKGKDVELRCDPISGHTALYWYRQSLGQGLEFLIYFQGNSAPDKSGLPSDRFSAERTGGSVSTLTIQRTQQEDSAVYLCASSQAGGGAYEQYFGPGTRLTVT.

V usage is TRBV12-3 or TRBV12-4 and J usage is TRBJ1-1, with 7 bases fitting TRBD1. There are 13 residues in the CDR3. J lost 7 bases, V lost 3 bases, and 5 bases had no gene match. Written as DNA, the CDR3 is TGTGCCAGCAGTTTTAGACAGGGCGGTGAAGCTTTCTTT. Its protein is CASSFRQGGEAFF.